Listed below are T cell receptor beta chains from one sample, sequenced in a study of T cell responses to AZD1222 COVID-19 vaccine. Produced via immunoSEQ multiplex PCR; TCRdb's table is partial and in-frame only. This sample has some 120,000 clones; 88% occur once, and the top ten carry under 9.5%. Material: peripheral blood, obtained on day 0 of AZD1222 vaccination. These receptors all stem from an adult in good health. Both conserved end residues are part of each CDR3. Each record gives: V gene, clone size, J gene, D gene, CDR3 protein, CDR3 DNA. A D gene is named only where the DNA matches it firmly. Size values are once, few and many counts, or a class for expanded clones, and some rows have none.

>TRBV19|NA|TRBJ1-5|TRBD1
CASSLRGQGGQPQHF
TGTGCCAGTAGCCTTAGGGGACAGGGAGGGCAGCCCCAGCATTTT
>TRBV28|NA|TRBJ2-7|TRBD2
CATSGTSNHEQYF
TGTGCCACCAGCGGGACTAGTAACCACGAGCAGTACTTC
>TRBV9|NA|TRBJ1-2|NA
CASSVGPIDGPYGYTF
TGTGCCAGCAGCGTAGGGCCCATCGACGGGCCCTATGGCTACACCTTC
>TRBV2|once|TRBJ2-1|TRBD2
CASGTSANNEQFF
TGTGCCAGCGGGACTAGCGCTAACAATGAGCAGTTCTTC
>TRBV6-1|NA|TRBJ1-2|NA
CASSEEWQGNYGYTF
TGTGCCAGCAGTGAAGAATGGCAGGGTAACTATGGCTACACCTTC
>TRBV25-1|NA|TRBJ1-5|TRBD1
CASSGTGVNQPQHF
TGTGCCAGCAGTGGGACAGGGGTTAATCAGCCCCAGCATTTT
>TRBV30|once|TRBJ1-6|NA
CATGGSPLHF
TGTGCCACGGGTGGATCACCCCTCCACTTT
>TRBV12-5|NA|TRBJ2-2|NA
CASFRGTGELFF
TGTGCTAGTTTCCGGGGCACCGGGGAGCTGTTTTTT
>TRBV6-5|NA|TRBJ1-1|NA
CASLEGRGTEAFF
TGTGCCAGCCTCGAGGGAAGAGGCACTGAAGCTTTCTTT
>TRBV2|NA|TRBJ1-1|NA
CASIERVGNTEAFF
TGTGCCAGCATTGAAAGGGTTGGGAACACTGAAGCTTTCTTT
>TRBV6-2/TRBV6-3|NA|TRBJ2-7|TRBD2
CASSPTSGGNEQYF
TGTGCCAGCAGCCCGACTAGCGGGGGGAACGAGCAGTACTTC
>TRBV18|NA|TRBJ2-3|NA
CASSPPSNTDTQYF
TGTGCCAGCTCGCCACCCTCAAACACAGATACGCAGTATTTT
>TRBV5-1|NA|TRBJ2-5|TRBD1
CASSPGTGGYQETQYF
TGCGCCAGCAGCCCTGGGACAGGGGGCTACCAAGAGACCCAGTACTTC
>TRBV7-2|NA|TRBJ2-2|NA
CASSSRVSGELFF
TGTGCCAGCAGCTCCAGGGTTTCCGGGGAGCTGTTTTTT
>TRBV29-1|NA|TRBJ1-1|TRBD1
CSARQGAGTEAFF
TGCAGCGCCAGACAGGGGGCCGGCACTGAAGCTTTCTTT
>TRBV7-2|NA|TRBJ1-5|NA
CASSGRDTISNQPQHF
TGTGCCAGCAGTGGTCGGGACACCATTAGCAATCAGCCCCAGCATTTT
>TRBV7-2|NA|TRBJ1-1|NA
CASSLVSVQNTEAFF
TGTGCCAGCAGCTTAGTCTCGGTACAGAACACTGAAGCTTTCTTT
>TRBV4-2|NA|TRBJ2-3|TRBD2
CASSQEFQRERADTQYF
TGTGCCAGCAGCCAAGAGTTCCAGCGGGAGAGGGCAGATACGCAGTATTTT
>TRBV21-1|NA|TRBJ2-7|NA
CASSRDRTRYEQYF
TGTGCCAGCAGCCGTGACAGGACCCGCTACGAGCAGTACTTC
>TRBV18|NA|TRBJ2-7|TRBD1
CASSPLGQALYEQYF
TGTGCCAGCTCACCACTAGGACAGGCCCTATACGAGCAGTACTTC
>TRBV6-5|NA|TRBJ2-1|NA
CASSYSTSFSNEQFF
TGTGCCAGCAGTTACTCAACTAGTTTTTCGAATGAGCAGTTCTTC
>TRBV10-3|NA|TRBJ1-4|NA
CAISDGPNEKLFF
TGTGCCATCAGTGATGGTCCTAATGAAAAACTGTTTTTT
>TRBV2|NA|TRBJ2-7|NA
CASHPGGQTYEQYF
TGTGCCAGCCATCCCGGGGGCCAGACCTACGAGCAGTACTTC
>TRBV27|NA|TRBJ1-5|TRBD1
CASSSSRTGVGQPQHF
TGTGCCAGCAGTTCCTCCAGGACAGGGGTGGGACAGCCCCAGCATTTT
>TRBV15|NA|TRBJ1-6|NA
CATSRETPQASYNSPLHF
TGTGCCACCAGCAGAGAGACTCCCCAAGCGTCCTATAATTCACCCCTCCACTTT
>TRBV14|NA|TRBJ2-7|TRBD2
CASSRGLGTIVGGEQYF
TGTGCCAGCAGCCGGGGACTCGGGACTATAGTGGGTGGCGAGCAGTACTTC
>TRBV5-1|NA|TRBJ2-7|TRBD1
CASSHNPGQGLGEQYF
TGCGCCAGCAGCCATAATCCGGGACAGGGGTTAGGGGAGCAGTACTTC
>TRBV7-9|NA|TRBJ2-3|NA
CASSFVRRTSSTDTQYF
TGTGCCAGCAGCTTTGTCAGGCGGACCTCTAGCACAGATACGCAGTATTTT
>TRBV7-2|once|TRBJ2-7|TRBD2
CASSFLAGVSYEQYF
TGTGCCAGCAGCTTCCTAGCGGGAGTGTCCTACGAGCAGTACTTC
>TRBV5-5|NA|TRBJ2-4|NA
CASSSRAGGGAKNIQYF
TGTGCCAGCAGCTCGCGGGCCGGGGGAGGAGCCAAAAACATTCAGTACTTC
>TRBV4-1|once|TRBJ1-4|NA
CASSQSQGPVTNEKLFF
TGCGCCAGCAGCCAATCGCAGGGGCCCGTAACTAATGAAAAACTGTTTTTT
>TRBV3-1/TRBV3-2|NA|TRBJ2-2|TRBD2
CASSHTTSGGTGELFF
TGTGCCAGCAGCCATACGACTAGCGGGGGAACCGGGGAGCTGTTTTTT
>TRBV7-2|few|TRBJ1-1|TRBD1
CASSLGMTGDTEAFF
TGTGCCAGCAGCTTAGGAATGACAGGGGACACTGAAGCTTTCTTT
>TRBV5-1|NA|TRBJ2-5|NA
CASSSDGVRAETQYF
TGCGCCAGCAGCTCGGACGGGGTTAGGGCGGAGACCCAGTACTTC
>TRBV19|NA|TRBJ2-1|TRBD2
CASKPGGPYNEQFF
TGTGCCAGTAAACCGGGAGGACCCTACAATGAGCAGTTCTTC
>TRBV11-3|NA|TRBJ2-1|NA
CASSSKNRVREQFF
TGTGCCAGCAGCTCCAAAAACAGGGTTCGGGAGCAGTTCTTC
>TRBV10-3|NA|TRBJ2-7|TRBD1
CAISDLSGTGLYEQYF
TGTGCCATCAGTGATTTATCCGGGACAGGGCTCTACGAGCAGTACTTC
>TRBV10-3|few|TRBJ2-7|TRBD2
CAITPSGTYEQYF
TGTGCCATCACCCCTAGCGGGACCTACGAGCAGTACTTC
>TRBV7-2|NA|TRBJ1-1|TRBD1
CASSLAGGGASTEAFF
TGTGCCAGCAGCTTAGCAGGAGGGGGCGCGTCAACTGAAGCTTTCTTT
>TRBV5-8|once|TRBJ2-7|NA
CASRQTGGDTYEQYF
TGTGCCAGCAGACAGACCGGAGGAGATACCTACGAGCAGTACTTC
>TRBV7-9|NA|TRBJ1-5|NA
CASTRGNSNQPQHF
TGTGCCAGTACGCGGGGCAATAGCAATCAGCCCCAGCATTTT
>TRBV7-9|NA|TRBJ2-6|TRBD1
CASSLGQGLAGANVLTF
TGTGCCAGCAGCTTGGGACAGGGGCTAGCAGGGGCCAACGTCCTGACTTTC
>TRBV5-8|NA|TRBJ2-5|NA
CASSTNRGPQETQYF
TGTGCCAGCAGCACGAACCGGGGCCCGCAAGAGACCCAGTACTTC
>TRBV27|NA|TRBJ2-4|NA
CASSFRRLPQNIQYF
TGTGCCAGCAGTTTTCGGCGCCTACCCCAAAACATTCAGTACTTC
>TRBV27|NA|TRBJ2-7|TRBD1
CASSSTTRGNYEQYF
TGTGCCAGCAGTTCTACTACCAGGGGGAACTACGAGCAGTACTTC
>TRBV5-1|NA|TRBJ1-2|NA
CASSLLDSGVGYTF
TGCGCCAGCAGCTTGTTGGACAGCGGGGTTGGCTACACCTTC
>TRBV11-2|NA|TRBJ1-6|NA
CASRDVRRGKGYSPLHF
TGTGCCAGCAGGGACGTCCGACGGGGGAAAGGCTACTCACCCCTCCACTTT